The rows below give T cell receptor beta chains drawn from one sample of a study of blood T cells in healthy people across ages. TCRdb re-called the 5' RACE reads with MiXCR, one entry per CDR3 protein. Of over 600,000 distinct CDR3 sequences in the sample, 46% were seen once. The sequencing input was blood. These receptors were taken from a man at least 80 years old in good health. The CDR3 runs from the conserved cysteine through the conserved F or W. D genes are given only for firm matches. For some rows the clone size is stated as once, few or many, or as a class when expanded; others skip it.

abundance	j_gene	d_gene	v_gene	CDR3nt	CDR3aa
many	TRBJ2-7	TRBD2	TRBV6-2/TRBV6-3	TGTGCCAGCCGCCCGGGACTAGTAAACTACGAGCAGTACTTC	CASRPGLVNYEQYF
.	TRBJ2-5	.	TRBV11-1	TGTGCCAGCAGCCATTCCACGGGAGTGGGCAATGAGCAGTACTTC	CASSHSTGVGNEQYF
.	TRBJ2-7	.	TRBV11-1	TGTGCCAGCAGCCTTAACGGGGGCCAGGACGAGCAGTACTTC	CASSLNGGQDEQYF
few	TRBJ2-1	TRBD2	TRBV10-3	TGTGCCATCACCAAGGGACTAGCGGGAGGGCCCCACAATGAGCAGTTCTTC	CAITKGLAGGPHNEQFF
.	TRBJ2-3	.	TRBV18	TGTGCCAGCTCACCTAGGGGGATGTCAGATACGCAGTATTTT	CASSPRGMSDTQYF
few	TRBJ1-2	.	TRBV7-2	TGTGCCAGCAGCTTGACTCCAGAGGGCTACACCTTC	CASSLTPEGYTF
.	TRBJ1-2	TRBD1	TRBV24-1	TGTGCCACCAGTGACCGGGACAGTCCCTATGGCTACACCTTC	CATSDRDSPYGYTF
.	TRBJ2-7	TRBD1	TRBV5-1	TGCGCCAGCAGCTTGAGTGGGACAGGGGTAAGCGAGCGGTACTTC	CASSLSGTGVSERYF
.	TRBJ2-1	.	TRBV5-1	TGCGCCAGCAGGCAGTCGTCGGTCTCCTACAATGAGCAGTTCTTC	CASRQSSVSYNEQFF
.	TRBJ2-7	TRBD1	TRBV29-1	TGCAGCGTAGCCCCCGGGACAGGACGCGAGCAGTACTTC	CSVAPGTGREQYF
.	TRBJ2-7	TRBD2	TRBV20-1	TGCAGTGCTCCCCCGCCGACTAGCGGAGGTTACGAGCAGTACTTC	CSAPPPTSGGYEQYF
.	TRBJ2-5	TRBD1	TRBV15	TGTGCCACCAGCGGCCGGGACAGGGTATGGAGGGAGACCCAGTACTTC	CATSGRDRVWRETQYF
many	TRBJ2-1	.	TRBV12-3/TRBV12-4	TGTGCCAGCAGATCGGGGATAGCGGCTCGGGGGGAGCAGTTCTTC	CASRSGIAARGEQFF
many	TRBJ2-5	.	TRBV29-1	TGCAGCGTTGAAGATGGCTCGGTGGGGACCCAGTACTTC	CSVEDGSVGTQYF
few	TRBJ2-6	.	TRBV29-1	TGCAGCGTCGCTCTGATGGGGGCTGGGGCCAACGTCCTGACTTTC	CSVALMGAGANVLTF
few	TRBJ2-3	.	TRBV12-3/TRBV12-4	TGTGCCAGCAGTTTACAGGTTGTTGGCACAGATACGCAGTATTTT	CASSLQVVGTDTQYF
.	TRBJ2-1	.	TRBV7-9	TGTGCCAGCAGCTGGGGCAGGGGGGCGGGAGACGATGAGCAGTTCTTC	CASSWGRGAGDDEQFF
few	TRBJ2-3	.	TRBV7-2	TGTGCCAGCAGCCTACCTAAGGCGATTTCAGATACGCAGTATTTT	CASSLPKAISDTQYF
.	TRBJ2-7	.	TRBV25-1	TGTGCCAGCAGTGAATGGGCCGGGAACTACGAGCAGTACTTC	CASSEWAGNYEQYF
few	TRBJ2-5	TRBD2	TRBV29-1	TGCAGCGTTGTTCGGGGAATAGCGGGAGCCGGAGAGACCCAGTACTTC	CSVVRGIAGAGETQYF
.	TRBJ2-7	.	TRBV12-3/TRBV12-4	TGTGCCAGCAGTTTAGCTCTTAGGGCCGGACATTACGAGCAGTACTTC	CASSLALRAGHYEQYF
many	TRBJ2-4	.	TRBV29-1	TGCAGCGCCCAACATGGGGGGAATAGGTACATTCAGTACTTC	CSAQHGGNRYIQYF
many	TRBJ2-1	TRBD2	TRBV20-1	TGCAGTGCAACGACTAGCGCGACCTACAATGAGCAGTTCTTC	CSATTSATYNEQFF
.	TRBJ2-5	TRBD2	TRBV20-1	TGCAGTGCTAGACCCGGGACTAGTGCAGAGACCCAGTACTTC	CSARPGTSAETQYF
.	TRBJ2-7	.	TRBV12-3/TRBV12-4	TGTGCCAGCAGTTTAAGGGGGGGGACTCACGAGCAGTACTTC	CASSLRGGTHEQYF
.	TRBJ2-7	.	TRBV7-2	TGTGCCAGCAGCTTAACATCTAGCGCTGGGATGCCCTACGAGCAGTACTTC	CASSLTSSAGMPYEQYF
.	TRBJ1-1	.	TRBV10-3	TGTGCCATCAGGGAACAGGGCGCGAACACTGAAGCTTTCTTT	CAIREQGANTEAFF
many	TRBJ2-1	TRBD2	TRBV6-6	TGTGCCAGCATCGAGAGGACTAGCGGCTACAATGAGCAGTTCTTC	CASIERTSGYNEQFF
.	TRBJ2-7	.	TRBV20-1	TGCAGTGCTAGTCCCCCCACGGGTCGGGTCCTGGGGTACGAGCAGTACTTC	CSASPPTGRVLGYEQYF
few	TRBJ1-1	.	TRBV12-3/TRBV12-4	TGTGCCAGCAGTTTAATGGGTGTAGGTGAAGCTTTCTTT	CASSLMGVGEAFF
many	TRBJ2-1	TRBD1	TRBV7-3	TGTGCCAGCAGCTGGACAGGGGGCCAAGAGCAGTTCTTC	CASSWTGGQEQFF
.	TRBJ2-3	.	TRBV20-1	TGCAGTGGGACTGGGGGGACCCCTGAAGGCACAGATACGCAGTATTTT	CSGTGGTPEGTDTQYF
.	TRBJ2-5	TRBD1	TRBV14	TGTGCCAGCAGCCCTGCAGGGGGCACTTCGCAGACCCAGTACTTC	CASSPAGGTSQTQYF
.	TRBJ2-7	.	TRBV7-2	TGTGCCAGCAGCTTAGGCGATGGGGGGCTCTACGAGCAGTACTTC	CASSLGDGGLYEQYF
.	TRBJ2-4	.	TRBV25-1	TGTGCCAGCAGTGAACTAGCCAAAAACGTTCAGTACTTC	CASSELAKNVQYF
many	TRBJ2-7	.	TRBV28	TGTGCCAGCACCCTCCCAGGGTTCGACGAGCAGTACTTC	CASTLPGFDEQYF
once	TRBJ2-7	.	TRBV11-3	TGTGCCAGCAGCTGGATGATGTCCTACGAGCAGTACTTC	CASSWMMSYEQYF
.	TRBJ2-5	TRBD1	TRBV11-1	TGTGCCAGCAGCTTTGACAGGGTTGGAGAGACCCAGTACTTC	CASSFDRVGETQYF
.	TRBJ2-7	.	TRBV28	TGTGCCACCACTTTCCCATCAGAGGGATCGGGCGAGCAGTACTTC	CATTFPSEGSGEQYF
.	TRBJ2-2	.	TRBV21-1	TGTGCCAGCAGCGAGGGCGGGAGCTTCGACACCGGGGAGCTGTTTTTT	CASSEGGSFDTGELFF
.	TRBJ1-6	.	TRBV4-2	TGTGCCAGCAGCCAAGATCGGGGGGCAGGCTCACCCCTCCACTTT	CASSQDRGAGSPLHF
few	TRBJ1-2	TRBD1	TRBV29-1	TGCAGCGCCGGGGACAGGGTAGACTATGGCTACACCTTC	CSAGDRVDYGYTF
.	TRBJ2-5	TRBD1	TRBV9	TGTGCCAGCACCATTGGACAGGGGGAACTCGGAGAGACCCAGTACTTC	CASTIGQGELGETQYF
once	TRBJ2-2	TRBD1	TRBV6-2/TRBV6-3	TGTGCCAGCAGTCGACGGACAGGTCCGACCGGGGAGCTGTTTTTT	CASSRRTGPTGELFF
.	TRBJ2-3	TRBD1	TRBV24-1	TGTGCCACCAGTGACTGGACAGGGACGTCAGATACGCAGTATTTT	CATSDWTGTSDTQYF
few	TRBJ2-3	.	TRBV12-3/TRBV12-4	TGTGCCAGCAGCCATAGGCAGGGAGTAGATACGCAGTATTTT	CASSHRQGVDTQYF
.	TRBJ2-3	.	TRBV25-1	TGTGCCAGCAGTGACCATAGGGACGTCACAGATACGCAGTATTTT	CASSDHRDVTDTQYF
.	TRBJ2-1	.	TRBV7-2	TGTGCCAGCAGCTTAACTCCGGGGAGTCGTCGGAATGAGCAGTTCTTC	CASSLTPGSRRNEQFF
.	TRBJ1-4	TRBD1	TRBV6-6	TGTGCCAGCAAACAACAGGGGATGACTAATGAAAAACTGTTTTTT	CASKQQGMTNEKLFF
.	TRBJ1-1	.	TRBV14	TGTGCCAGCAGCCAAGGGACAGCCTGGACTGAAGCTTTCTTT	CASSQGTAWTEAFF
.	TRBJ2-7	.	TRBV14	TGTGCCAGCAGTCCCTGGGAGGACTACAATGAGCAGTACTTC	CASSPWEDYNEQYF
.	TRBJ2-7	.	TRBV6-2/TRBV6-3	TGTGCCAGCAGTTACTCGGGGCAGGGCACATGGCATGAGCAGTACTTC	CASSYSGQGTWHEQYF
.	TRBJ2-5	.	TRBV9	TGTGCCAGCAGCGCGACTAGTCGTGACGAGACCCAGTACTTC	CASSATSRDETQYF